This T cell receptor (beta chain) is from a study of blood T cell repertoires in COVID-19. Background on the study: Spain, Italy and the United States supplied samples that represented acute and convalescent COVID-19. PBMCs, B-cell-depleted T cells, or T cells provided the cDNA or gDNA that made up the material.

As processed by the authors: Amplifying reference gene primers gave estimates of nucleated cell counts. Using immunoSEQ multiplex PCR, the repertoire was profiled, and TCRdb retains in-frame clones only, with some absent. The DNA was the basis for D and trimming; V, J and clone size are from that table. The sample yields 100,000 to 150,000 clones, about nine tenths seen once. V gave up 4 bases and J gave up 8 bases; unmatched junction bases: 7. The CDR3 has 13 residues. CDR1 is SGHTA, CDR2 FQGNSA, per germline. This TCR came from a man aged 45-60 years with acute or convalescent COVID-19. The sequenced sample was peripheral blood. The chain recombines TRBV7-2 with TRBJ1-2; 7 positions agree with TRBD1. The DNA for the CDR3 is TGTGCCAGCAGCTCATCAGGGGGAGAGGGCTACACCTTC. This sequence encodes CASSSSGGEGYTF.